These 14 T cell receptor beta chains came from one sample sequenced in a study of blood T cells in healthy people across ages. With a J-beta primer mix and a sample-barcoded 5' primer, a second PCR ran about 6 to 11 cycles. MiXCR, applied by TCRdb to the 5' RACE reads, yields one record per CDR3 protein. Of around 850,000 distinct CDR3 sequences in the sample, 35% to 40% were seen once. Sequenced input: blood. All receptors derive from a man younger than 35 in good health.

For this clonotype: One junction end disagrees with the germline gene, perhaps due to a read error. This chain uses TRBV6-1 with TRBJ1-1; TRBD1 matches 7 bases. The germline CDR1 and CDR2 sequences are MNHNS and SASEGT. The CDR3 is made up of 13 amino acids. The CDR3 DNA is TGTGCCAGCAGCGAAGGACAGGATGGTGAAGCTTTCTTT. This gives the protein CASSEGQDGEAFF.

This clonotype appeared a few times. The rearrangement uses TRBV6-5 and TRBJ2-1; 8 bases map to TRBD2. V was pared by 6 bases and J by 0 bases, with 7 bases of the junction left unmatched. The CDR3 runs to 16 residues. Germline V gene data show CDR1 as MNHEY and CDR2 as SVGAGI. CDR3 DNA sequence: TGTGCCAGCAGCACACGGCGGGGGGCCTCCTACAATGAGCAGTTCTTC. Translating gives CASSTRRGASYNEQFF.

The chain has TRBV20-1 and TRBJ2-3; TRBD2 is a possible D gene (6 bases). The V gene's germline CDR1 is DFQATT and CDR2 SNEGSKA (reference sequence). CDR3 length: 13 amino acids. Trimming left V 1 base short and J 8 bases short, with 13 bases between. CDR3 in DNA: TGCAGTGCTAGAGGGGACTGGGGAAGTACGCAGTATTTT. Its protein is CSARGDWGSTQYF.

The V call is TRBV27, the J call TRBJ2-3, with D perhaps matching TRBD1 or TRBD2 (6 bases each). This CDR3 region has 15 residues. The germline V and J ends were trimmed by 8 bases and 3 bases, with 18 bases remaining between them. Germline V gene data show CDR1 as MNHEY and CDR2 as SMNVEV (reference sequence). The CDR3 sequence: CASGGRGRITDTQYF. The DNA for the CDR3 is TGTGCCAGCGGGGGTCGGGGGCGGATTACAGATACGCAGTATTTT.

CDR3 in DNA: TGCGCCAGCAGCAACGATCCGGCCTGGGAGCAGTACTTC. It specifies CASSNDPAWEQYF. V gene TRBV5-1 combines with J gene TRBJ2-5; D is possibly TRBD2 (5 bases). Germline CDR1 is SGHRS and CDR2 is YFSETQ. V was clipped by 4 bases and J by 11 bases, with 18 bases between them. CDR3 length equals 13 residues. Drawing the rest from reference TRBV5-1 and TRBJ2-5, the complete variable domain is KAGVTQTPRYLIKTRGQQVTLSCSPISGHRSVSWYQQTPGQGLQFLFEYFSETQRNKGNFPGRFSGRQFSNSRSEMNVSTLELGDSALYLCASSNDPAWEQYFGPGTRLLVL.

In its sample, this clonotype was seen a few times. V and J are TRBV9 and TRBJ1-2; D perhaps matches TRBD1 (5 bases). Germline CDR1 and CDR2: SGDLS and YYNGEE. The CDR3 runs 15 residues. V gave up 4 bases and J gave up 6 bases, with 19 bases separating them. The CDR3 region is CASSPRDWLLDGYTF. Written as DNA, the CDR3 is TGTGCCAGCAGCCCCCGGGACTGGCTCTTAGATGGCTACACCTTC.

V is TRBV20-1 and J is TRBJ1-1, with a possible D match to TRBD1 (5 bases). CDR3 size: 15 residues. Germline V lookup: CDR1 DFQATT, CDR2 SNEGSKA (reference sequence). The V end lost 0 bases, the J end lost 3 bases, and 14 bases lay between the germline ends. In DNA form, the CDR3 reads TGCAGTGCTAGAGATCCATCAGGGTTTTACACTGAAGCTTTCTTT. Translated, it gives CSARDPSGFYTEAFF.

V gene TRBV10-3 combines with J gene TRBJ1-1, with unresolved D. The length of the CDR3 is 14 residues. Germline CDR1 reads ENHRY; CDR2 reads SYGVKD. V gave up 11 bases and J gave up 0 bases, with 16 bases separating them. DNA for the CDR3: TGTGCCTCTCATGTGGGCAGCATGAACACTGAAGCTTTCTTT. This translates into CASHVGSMNTEAFF.

The chain combines TRBV5-1 with TRBJ1-2; D is uncertain. V lost 4 bases to trimming and J lost 4 bases, with 17 bases between them. From germline, CDR1 is SGHRS and CDR2 YFSETQ. The CDR3 loop spans 15 amino acids. The chain's CDR3 is CASSPPSTGPYGYTF. CDR3 DNA: TGCGCCAGCAGCCCCCCTTCCACTGGGCCCTATGGCTACACCTTC.

This clonotype came up many times. This chain links TRBV7-2 with TRBJ1-1; D might be TRBD1 (6 bases). Trimming removed 5 bases from V and 1 base from J, with 8 bases in between. The germline gives CDR1 SGHTA, CDR2 FQGNSA. This CDR3 is built from 13 residues. The CDR3 spells CASSLDRNTEAFF. The CDR3 nucleotides read TGTGCCAGCAGCCTGGACAGGAACACTGAAGCTTTCTTT.

In this sample, this clonotype turned up a few times. This CDR3 is CSAAGTGAVDYGYTF. The DNA of the CDR3 is TGCAGTGCGGCCGGGACAGGGGCGGTGGACTATGGCTACACCTTC. This chain uses TRBV20-1 with TRBJ1-2; 10 nucleotides agree with TRBD1. CDR1 and CDR2 from the germline V gene are DFQATT and SNEGSKA (reference sequence). The CDR3 extends over 15 amino acids. Unmatched junction bases numbered 10, after V lost 6 bases and J lost 3 bases.

In the case of this clonotype: Since a much larger clone is just one base distant, this may be a read error. This chain uses TRBV20-1 with TRBJ2-7, with D unclear. Germline CDR1 DFQATT, CDR2 SNEGSKA (reference sequence). V was shortened by 3 bases and J by 12 bases, with 18 bases between the two germline ends. The CDR3 runs to 12 residues. In DNA form, the CDR3 reads TGCAGTGCTAGGAAGCTAGTTGAGACCCGGTACTTC. This gives the protein CSARKLVETRYF.

Ten or more counts support this clonotype. The V gene is TRBV3-1, the J gene TRBJ2-5, with 9 bases fitting TRBD2. The germline CDR1 and CDR2 sequences are LGHDT and YNNKEL (reference sequence). The CDR3 is made up of 15 amino acids. V dropped 4 bases and J dropped 2; count of bases not matched to a gene: 5. The CDR3 sequence is CASSLLTSGQETQYF. CDR3 sequence (DNA): TGTGCCAGCAGCCTTCTGACTAGCGGTCAAGAGACCCAGTACTTC.

This clonotype was counted a few times. The chain uses TRBV5-1 and TRBJ2-1, with D tentatively TRBD1 (7 bases). Trimming left V 2 bases short and J 6 bases short, with 15 bases between. CDR1 SGHRS and CDR2 YFSETQ come from the germline V gene. The CDR3 consists of 15 residues. The CDR3 DNA sequence: TGCGCCAGCAGCTTTGACAGGGACTGGGGCAATGAGCAGTTCTTC. Translating gives CASSFDRDWGNEQFF.